This T cell receptor beta chain was recovered during a study of CD8+CD57+ T cells in acquired aplastic anemia. Study summary: CD4+ and CD8+ cells, once sorted, gave DNA averaging roughly 3 ug. Study-wide points: Controls and patients did not differ significantly in CD8+ Simpson's diversity. Common to patients and controls were around 30 CD8+ CDR3 sequences.

This clonotype was seen repeatedly, ten times or more. What it recognizes is unknown. TCR beta VDJ combinations and CDR3 sequences were profiled from genomic DNA. TCRdb re-called the reads with MiXCR, one entry per CDR3 protein. This repertoire shows 450,000 to 550,000 distinct CDR3 sequences, around 30% found once; its top ten account for less than 1%. Germline V gives CDR1 SGHDN, CDR2 FVKESK. CDR3 length equals 16 residues. V lost 2 bases, J lost 3 bases, and 14 bases lay in between. Sequencing was done on patients that had shown CD8+CD57+ cell expansion by flow cytometry. Every patient was diagnosed with severe acquired aplastic anemia.

The rearrangement links TRBV14 to TRBJ1-3, with D possibly matching TRBD1 (6 bases). The sequenced sample consisted of sorted CD4+, CD8+, or CD8+CD57+ T cells (not recorded which) from PBMCs. This clonotype was sampled from a human donor with aplastic anemia. Here the CDR3 reads CASSQLTGKVGNTIYF. CDR3 coding DNA: TGTGCCAGCAGCCAACTCACAGGGAAGGTTGGAAACACCATATATTTT.